Shown below are 12 T cell receptor beta chains from a single sample sequenced in a study of T-cell reconstitution after alpha-beta-depleted transplantation in children. Preparation of the TCRbeta library was carried out with unique molecular identifiers. TCRdb re-analysed the PCR reads in MiXCR, keeping a single row per CDR3 protein. The sample has 400,000 to 500,000 distinct CDR3 sequences, 11% seen once. The sequenced sample was PBMCs from the stem cell graft donor, obtained from the stem cell graft. The source is a human donor who donated a stem cell graft to a child with acute myeloid leukemia.

This clonotype has only a few counts. The chain uses TRBV25-1 and TRBJ1-2; 8 nucleotides agree with TRBD1. V dropped 10 bases and J dropped 4; count of bases not matched to a gene: 8. Per the germline V gene, CDR1 is MGHDK and CDR2 is SYGVNS. The CDR3 covers 13 residues. CDR3 sequence: CANFQGASYGYTF. The DNA for the CDR3 is TGTGCCAACTTTCAGGGGGCCAGCTATGGCTACACCTTC.

The V and J genes are TRBV9 and TRBJ2-7; TRBD1 agrees at 8 bases. This CDR3 is built from 16 residues. The germline V gene encodes CDR1 SGDLS and CDR2 YYNGEE. Trimming took 0 bases from V and 2 from J; bases not matched to a gene: 7. DNA for the CDR3: TGTGCCAGCAGCGTAGAGGGGACAGGAGATCCCTACGAGCAGTACGTC. This codes for CASSVEGTGDPYEQYV.

Ten or more counts support this clonotype. The chain carries TRBV25-1 and TRBJ2-2, with unresolved D. The germline V gene has CDR1 MGHDK and CDR2 SYGVNS. The CDR3 loop spans 12 amino acids. V lost 3 bases and J lost 6, with 5 bases in between. CDR3: CASSEVPGELFF. The CDR3, as DNA: TGTGCCAGCAGTGAGGTCCCCGGGGAGCTGTTTTTT. The variable domain in full, completed from reference TRBV25-1 and TRBJ2-2, reads EADIYQTPRYLVIGTGKKITLECSQTMGHDKMYWYQQDPGMELHLIHYSYGVNSTEKGDLSSESTVSRIRTEHFPLTLESARPSHTSQYLCASSEVPGELFFGEGSRLTVL.

Only a few counts were recorded for this clonotype. The gene calls are TRBV6-2 or TRBV6-3 and TRBJ2-1; unclear D gene. The CDR3 runs 12 residues. CDR1 is MNHEY, CDR2 SVGEGT, per germline. Deletions cut 4 bases from V and 9 bases from J, with 10 bases between. CDR3: CASSSDNGEQFF. The CDR3 nucleotides are TGTGCCAGCAGTTCTGACAACGGTGAGCAGTTCTTC.

CDR3 region: CASSPGAGSGNTIYF. As DNA, the CDR3 is TGTGCCAGCTCTCCGGGGGCAGGCTCTGGAAACACCATATATTTT. The genes are TRBV18 and TRBJ1-3; maybe TRBD1 (6 bases). Germline V gene data show CDR1 as KGHSH and CDR2 as LQKENI. The CDR3 consists of 15 residues. Trimming cost V 6 bases and J 0 bases, with 12 bases left between them.

This clonotype was seen only a few times. The chain has TRBV20-1 and TRBJ2-7, with D perhaps TRBD1 (6 bases). V was clipped by 1 base and J by 7 bases, with 11 bases between them. Looked up from germline, CDR1 is DFQATT and CDR2 is SNEGSKA (reference sequence). The CDR3 is 12 amino acids. Written as DNA, the CDR3 is TGCAGTGCTAGAGGGGACACGAGGGAGCAGTACTTC. Residues: CSARGDTREQYF.

The chain employs TRBV12-3 or TRBV12-4 and TRBJ2-7, with D maybe TRBD2 (5 bases). V was trimmed by 3 bases and J by 2 bases, leaving 11 bases between them. There are 14 residues in the CDR3. The CDR3 spells CASSFTGEPYEQYF. The CDR3 bases are TGTGCCAGCAGTTTTACCGGGGAACCCTACGAGCAGTACTTC.

The chain is built from TRBV2 and TRBJ2-1, with D possibly being TRBD2 (6 bases). CDR1 is SNHLY, CDR2 FYNNEI, per germline. The germline V and J ends were trimmed by 2 bases and 4 bases, with 18 bases remaining between them. CDR3 length: 17 residues. In DNA form, the CDR3 reads TGTGCCAGCAGTGAAACCCTTCTGCGGGGTATTTACAATGAGCAGTTCTTC. The encoded protein is CASSETLLRGIYNEQFF.

This clonotype was counted many times. V and J are TRBV20-1 and TRBJ2-7, with D possibly TRBD2 on 6 matching bases. The CDR3 is made up of 13 amino acids. Trimming left V 1 base short and J 3 bases short, with 10 bases between. Germline CDR1 and CDR2: DFQATT and SNEGSKA (reference sequence). The CDR3 loop is CSARVFGSYEQYF. The DNA for the CDR3 is TGCAGTGCTAGAGTTTTCGGGAGCTACGAGCAGTACTTC.

This clonotype was picked up a small number of times. This rearrangement joins TRBV6-1 to TRBJ2-5; D remains ambiguous. V was clipped by 8 bases and J by 2 bases, with 18 bases between them. Germline CDR1 is MNHNS and CDR2 is SASEGT. The CDR3 consists of 15 residues. In nucleotides, the CDR3 is TGTGCCAGCGCAAGAGCGAGAGAGCCTCAAGAGACCCAGTACTTC. It codes for CASARAREPQETQYF.

This clonotype was seen at least ten times. V is TRBV12-3 or TRBV12-4 and J is TRBJ2-1; tentatively, D is TRBD2 (7 bases). Deletions cut 0 bases from V and 7 bases from J, with 10 bases between. There are 14 residues in the CDR3. CDR3 DNA: TGTGCCAGCAGTTTAGCGGGGGGGCTAAATGAGCAGTTCTTC. The encoded protein is CASSLAGGLNEQFF.

This clonotype was recorded at least ten times. The rearrangement links TRBV6-5 to TRBJ2-3; a possible D gene is TRBD2 (6 bases). In germline, CDR1 is MNHEY, CDR2 SVGAGI. Trimming removed 2 bases from V and 0 bases from J, with 9 bases in between. The CDR3 spans 15 residues. In DNA form, the CDR3 reads TGTGCCAGCAGTTACCCGGGGGAGAGCACAGATACGCAGTATTTT. It is translated as CASSYPGESTDTQYF.